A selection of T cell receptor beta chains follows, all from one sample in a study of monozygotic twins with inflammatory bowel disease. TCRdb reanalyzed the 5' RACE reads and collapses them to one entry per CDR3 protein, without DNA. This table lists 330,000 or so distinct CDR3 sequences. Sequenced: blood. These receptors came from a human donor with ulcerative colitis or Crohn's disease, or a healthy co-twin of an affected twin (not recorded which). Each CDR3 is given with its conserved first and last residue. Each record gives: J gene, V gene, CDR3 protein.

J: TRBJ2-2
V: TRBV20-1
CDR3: CSAKGGLQNTGELFF

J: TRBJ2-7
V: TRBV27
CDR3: CASRARDRVIYEQYF

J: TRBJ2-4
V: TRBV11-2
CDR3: CASSGGQGDSLAKNIQYF

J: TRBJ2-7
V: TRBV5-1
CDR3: CASSLDGSGSYEQYF

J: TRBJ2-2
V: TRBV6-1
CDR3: CASSILITRDRVGELFF

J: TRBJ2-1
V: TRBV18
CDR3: CASSPLPGYNEQFF

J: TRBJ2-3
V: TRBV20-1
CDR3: CSARDIRRGGSDTQYF

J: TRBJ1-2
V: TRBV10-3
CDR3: CAISESYGTGTGYTF

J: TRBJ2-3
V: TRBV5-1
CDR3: CASSLVGGSVSDTQYF

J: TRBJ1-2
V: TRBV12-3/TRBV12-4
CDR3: CAIEGMDWGNYGYTF

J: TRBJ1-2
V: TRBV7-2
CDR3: CASSPRDRGPRYGYTF

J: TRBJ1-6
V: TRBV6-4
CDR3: CASSDSTANSPLHF

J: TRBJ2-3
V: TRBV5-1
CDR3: CASGIKLKGKDTQYF

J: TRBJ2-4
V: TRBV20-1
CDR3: CSAQTTSVAIQYF

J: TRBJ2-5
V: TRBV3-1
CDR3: CASSQRTLAGGETQYF

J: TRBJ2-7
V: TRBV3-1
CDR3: CASSQAGAYEQYF

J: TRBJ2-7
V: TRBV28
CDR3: CASSRTGSLSYEQYF

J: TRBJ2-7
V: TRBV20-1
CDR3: CSARRTGGKDEQYF

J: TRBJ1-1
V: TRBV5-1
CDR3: CASRPDSYEAFF

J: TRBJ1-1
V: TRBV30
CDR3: CAWSVPWGTTEAFF

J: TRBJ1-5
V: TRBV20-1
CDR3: CSARIGGGQPQHF

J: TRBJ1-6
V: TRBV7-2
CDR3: CASSQQTAPNSPLHF

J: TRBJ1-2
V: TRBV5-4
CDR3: CASSQVQGGDYGYTF

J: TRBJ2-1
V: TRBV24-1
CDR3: CATSDLGGRHNEQFF

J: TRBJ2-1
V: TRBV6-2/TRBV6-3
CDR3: CATRDPAGINEQFF